This T cell receptor (beta chain) was recorded in a study of T cell responses to AZD1222 COVID-19 vaccine. Whole-study results and caveats: Recipients of AZD1222 seropositive at baseline numbered only 6 or 7. Regions left unmutated in variants are reportedly the target of nearly half of spike-specific TCRs. There were mostly white British donors and more females than males, and clonal diversity was possibly underestimated.

The germline gives CDR1 GTSNPN, CDR2 SVGIG (reference sequence). Trimming took off 0 bases at V and 2 bases at J, with 4 bases between the two ends. The CDR3 has 13 amino acids. In the case of this clone: The antigen is not known.

Only in-frame clones appear in the TCRdb table, and some are missing; sequencing was by immunoSEQ multiplex PCR. In the table there are 150,000 to 200,000 clones, around 86% of which are singletons. This sample comprised peripheral blood, obtained on day 0 of MenACWY control vaccination. The V gene is TRBV30, the J gene TRBJ2-2, with unresolved D. The origin of this receptor is an adult in good health. In nucleotides, the CDR3 is TGTGCCTGGAGTGTAAGAAACACCGGGGAGCTGTTTTTT. It specifies CAWSVRNTGELFF.